This T cell receptor (beta chain) was profiled in a study of neoadjuvant anti-PD-1 for oral cavity cancer (dated by TCRdb to the early 2020s). Looking at the study overall: Three to four biweekly doses of nivolumab at 3 mg/kg were mostly administered to patients before curative-intent surgical resection. Patients with complete response, partial response or stable disease by RECIST 1.1 were defined as responders, whereas patients with progression were defined as non-responders. There were roughly 13 patients in the parent correlative cohort, and the response rate was about 36%. Patients without progression received a fourth nivolumab dose around day 43 and underwent definitive surgical resection on days 50-56.

Via the germline V gene, CDR1 is SGDLS and CDR2 YYNGEE. The cysteine opens and the phenylalanine closes a CDR3 of 16 amino acids. Only CDR3 DNA remains: 48 bases, in frame from the first base. Germline trimming: 1 base from V, 0 bases from J; junction bases outside gene matches: 4. For deep sequencing of PBMC libraries, mostly roughly 450 ng of input genomic DNA was used, and six replicates were run per sample. The immunoSEQ hsTCRbeta kit was used to prepare TCRbeta libraries according to the manufacturer's instructions. Sequencing of the completed libraries took place using an Illumina NovaSeq 6000 S4 flow cell after they had been pooled to around 3 nM. Per the source publication's procedure: The immunoSEQ Analyzer handled quality control and preprocessing of the raw data. The analysis was limited to productive rearrangements, and each clonotype was defined by a unique CDR3 amino acid sequence. Repertoire clonality was estimated as the Gini-Simpson index, which was calculated using the R package tcR. Student's t test was used to compare Gini indices, and Pearson correlation was used to assess associations with tumor size change. Sourced from immuneACCESS, this table was stored by TCRdb with only in-frame sequences that have V and J called. A share of the clones is absent; for the studies checked, an unresolved V gene accounts for under half, and the remainder has no known explanation. V, J and clone size derive from that table, while D and trimming were established from the DNA sequence. The sample table records some 33,000 clones; approximately 87% of these occur just once. Approximately 3.7% of the sample rests with the top ten.

In the case of this clone: There is no known antigen for this receptor. No much larger clone is present one base from it, and per-base qualities are unavailable.

What the research found in general, with its limitations: Only three patients per response group were included in the TCR analyses, and larger cohorts for validation were called for by the authors. After neoadjuvant nivolumab, non-responders showed significantly higher T cell clonality (Gini index) in PBMCs than responders did. A higher pretreatment blood Treg/Th17 ratio correlated with both higher pretreatment blood TCRbeta clonality and lower post-treatment tumor TCRbeta clonality.

The time point label of this sample denotes: before neoadjuvant nivolumab. The patients had newly diagnosed stage II-IVA oral cavity squamous cell carcinoma and had not received any prior systemic or radiation treatment. The cohort consisted of patients with HPV-negative, locally advanced oral cavity squamous cell carcinoma. No culture maintenance or expansion was done, as the peripheral blood mononuclear cells went straight to analysis. Samples were obtained from a longitudinal correlative study of a single-arm phase II trial of neoadjuvant nivolumab in oral cavity squamous cell carcinoma. Genomic DNA-based TCRbeta sequencing was performed on subject-matched pre- and post-treatment PBMCs and tumors from three responders and three non-responders. Peripheral blood mononuclear cells were drawn once before nivolumab treatment and a second time after treatment, when surgery took place. Genomic DNA was isolated from PBMCs using the Maxwell RSC DNA from Cells kit.

The TCR comes from a person aged 40 to 85 with oral cavity squamous cell carcinoma. The rearrangement combines TRBV9 with TRBJ2-3; 8 nucleotides in the junction match TRBD2. Source: PBMCs, taken before nivolumab (anti-PD-1) treatment. The DNA sequence follows: TGTGCCAGCAGCGTATCGGGACTAGTGAGCACAGATACGCAGTATTTT. Translated, it reads CASSVSGLVSTDTQYF.